Described below is a single T cell receptor (beta chain) sequence and its context. As yet, its antigen is unknown. Trimming removed 0 bases from V and 4 bases from J, with 13 bases in between. CDR3 length: 15 residues. The germline gives CDR1 LGHNA, CDR2 YSLEER. The data were produced by immunoSEQ multiplex PCR, yet TCRdb's version contains in-frame clones alone and is incomplete. Here the sample spans roughly 850,000 clones, approximately 97% being singletons. CD45RO-negative cells were positively selected for CCR7, leaving out terminally differentiated effector memory CD45RA+ cells. This sample is drawn from a study of shared clonotypes between healthy human individuals. Study-wide results and caveats: On the whole, naive subsets had larger estimated richness than memory subsets had.

Input material: naive CD8+ T cells sorted from blood. This rearrangement joins TRBV4-3 to TRBJ2-7; D perhaps matches TRBD1 (5 bases). The TCR sequence derives from a young man in good health. As DNA, the CDR3 is TGCGCCAGCAGCCAAGAGTTGTTTGGGGCGTACGAGCAGTACTTC. Translating it yields CASSQELFGAYEQYF.